The source of this T cell receptor beta chain is a study of T cell changes during pregnancy in multiple sclerosis. Repertoires were generated with immunoSEQ multiplex PCR, while TCRdb's copy carries only in-frame clones and drops some. Among some 97,000 clones listed, approximately 94% were seen once. Germline-derived CDR1 and CDR2 are LNHDA and SQIVND (reference sequence). CDR3 size: 14 residues. V lost 7 bases and J lost 2; bases outside the gene matches: 4. Sample: peripheral blood, taken before pregnancy. This chain joins TRBV19 and TRBJ2-3; 9 bases align to TRBD1. This receptor was identified in a female donor with multiple sclerosis, enrolled in a pregnancy study. CDR3 sequence reads: CASMTGGITDTQYF. In nucleotides, the CDR3 is TGTGCCAGTATGACAGGGGGGATCACAGATACGCAGTATTTT.